The 31 T cell receptor beta chains below come from one sample, sequenced in a study of EBV T-cell therapy then PD-1 blockade in nasopharyngeal carcinoma. Treatment: AdE1-LMPpoly-expanded autologous EBV-specific T-cell therapy followed by anti-PD-1 nivolumab. TCRdb's table, derived via immunoSEQ multiplex PCR, lists solely in-frame clones and lacks some. The sample lists roughly 22,000 clones, approximately 83% occurring once. Antigens of these TCRs are unknown. The material was CD8+ T cells from blood, obtained at day -245 from a patient whose treatment included autologous EBV-specific T cells and nivolumab. The receptors originated from a man in his forties with nasopharyngeal carcinoma.

The V call is TRBV6-4, the J call TRBJ1-5; D perhaps matches TRBD1 (5 bases). Germline lookup yields CDR1 MRHNA and CDR2 SNTAGT. The ends were cut back, 9 bases at V and 8 bases at J, with 14 bases in the middle. This CDR3 spans 12 amino acids. CDR3 nucleotides: TGTGCCAGGGGGGAGGGTATCAAGCCCCAGCATTTT. Its translation is CARGEGIKPQHF.

This chain uses TRBV5-4 with TRBJ1-2, with TRBD1 identical over 8 bases. The germline gives CDR1 SGHNT, CDR2 YYREEE (reference sequence). There are 16 residues in the CDR3. Losses at the gene ends were 4 bases for V and 2 bases for J; bases not matched to a gene: 10. The CDR3 sequence is CASSGGDRGRNYGYTF. As DNA, the CDR3 is TGTGCCAGCAGCGGGGGCGACAGGGGAAGGAACTATGGCTACACCTTC.

The rearrangement joins TRBV5-6 to TRBJ1-4; unclear D gene. This CDR3 has 16 amino acids. CDR1 and CDR2 (germline): SGHDT, YYEEEE. Trimming shortened V by 0 bases and J by 5 bases, and 14 bases separated the two germline ends. In DNA, the CDR3 is TGTGCCAGCAGCTTGGAAAAACGGGCGACGAATGAAAAACTGTTTTTT. This codes for CASSLEKRATNEKLFF.

V usage is TRBV19 and J usage is TRBJ1-1; TRBD1 is a possible D gene (5 bases). Germline V gene data show CDR1 as LNHDA and CDR2 as SQIVND (reference sequence). This CDR3 has 15 residues. Trimming took 1 base from V and 2 from J, leaving 11 bases between them. CDR3 sequence: CASSIVGHRNTEAFF. The CDR3 DNA follows: TGTGCCAGTAGTATAGTTGGACACCGAAACACTGAAGCTTTCTTT.

The gene calls are TRBV20-1 and TRBJ1-1, with D unclear. V gave up 5 bases and J gave up 3 bases, with 7 bases separating them. CDR3 length: 11 amino acids. Looked up from germline, CDR1 is DFQATT and CDR2 is SNEGSKA (reference sequence). CDR3 in DNA: TGCAGTGCTCGTGGGTACACTGAAGCTTTCTTT. This codes for CSARGYTEAFF.

The V and J genes are TRBV9 and TRBJ1-5, with D tentatively TRBD1 (5 bases). CDR1 is SGDLS and CDR2 is YYNGEE in the germline V gene. This CDR3 is built from 14 residues. Trimming cost V 4 bases and J 1 base, with 9 bases left between them. This CDR3 is CASSSGTSNQPQHF. In DNA form, the CDR3 reads TGTGCCAGCAGCTCCGGGACGAGCAATCAGCCCCAGCATTTT.

Here the CDR3 DNA reads TGTGCCACCAGCAGAGCAGGGAACGAGCAGTACTTC. It translates to CATSRAGNEQYF. This chain uses TRBV15 with TRBJ2-7; a possible D gene is TRBD1 (5 bases). The V gene lost 1 base and the J gene lost 5 bases, with 6 bases spanning the gap. Germline loops: CDR1 LNHNV, CDR2 YYDKDF (reference sequence). CDR3 length: 12 residues. Variable domain in full (rest from reference TRBV15 and TRBJ2-7): DAMVIQNPRYQVTQFGKPVTLSCSQTLNHNVMYWYQQKSSQAPKLLFHYYDKDFNNEADTPDNFQSRRPNTSFCFLDIRSPGLGDTAMYLCATSRAGNEQYFGPGTRLTVT.

This clone was detected many times. V is TRBV6-2 or TRBV6-3 and J is TRBJ1-1; D gene ambiguous. Germline loops: CDR1 MNHEY, CDR2 SVGEGT. The CDR3 consists of 12 residues. The germline V and J ends were trimmed by 2 bases and 6 bases, with 7 bases remaining between them. In DNA, the CDR3 is TGTGCCAGCAGTTACCTAGGCCCTGAAGCTTTCTTT. Translated, it gives CASSYLGPEAFF.

The V gene is TRBV27, the J gene TRBJ2-1; D is tentatively TRBD1 or TRBD2 (6 bases each). The CDR3 runs to 15 residues. V lost 4 bases to trimming and J lost 7 bases, with 17 bases between them. The V gene's germline CDR1 is MNHEY and CDR2 SMNVEV (reference sequence). In DNA, the CDR3 is TGTGCCAGCAGTTCCCGTGGGGGCCGGGAGAATGAGCAGTTCTTC. Its translation: CASSSRGGRENEQFF.

This clone was recorded once. The rearrangement links TRBV4-2 to TRBJ1-4; weak D call: TRBD1 (5 bases). Looked up from germline, CDR1 is LGHNA and CDR2 is YNFKEQ. Trimming took 0 bases from V and 7 from J, leaving 15 bases between them. This CDR3 contains 16 residues. The DNA of the CDR3 is TGTGCCAGCAGCCAAGATCCGGGGGGGACTGTTGAAAAACTGTTTTTT. Encoded protein: CASSQDPGGTVEKLFF.

The chain is built from TRBV10-3 and TRBJ2-3; 12 positions agree with TRBD2. The CDR3 covers 15 residues. J was trimmed by 7 bases and V by 10 bases; bases with no gene match: 12. In germline, CDR1 is ENHRY, CDR2 SYGVKD. In DNA, the CDR3 is TGTGCCACAGGAGCCACTAGCGGGGGGACCTATACGCAGTATTTT. It is translated as CATGATSGGTYTQYF.

The chain combines TRBV6-2 or TRBV6-3 with TRBJ2-1, with 14 bases aligning to TRBD2. Germline trimming cut 5 bases from V and 6 bases from J; bases unmatched to any gene: 12. There are 18 residues in the CDR3. Germline CDR1 MNHEY, CDR2 SVGEGT. CDR3 DNA: TGTGCCAGCAGTCTCTCAGGACTAGCGGGGGGCGTTGTCAATGAGCAGTTCTTC. It encodes CASSLSGLAGGVVNEQFF.

The rearrangement uses TRBV4-2 and TRBJ1-4, with D tentatively TRBD1 (6 bases). Germline V gene data show CDR1 as LGHNA and CDR2 as YNFKEQ. V lost 1 base and J lost 7, with 13 bases in between. CDR3 length: 15 residues. The CDR3 DNA reads TGTGCCAGCAGCCAAGGTGCAGGGGACCTTGAAAAACTGTTTTTT. This encodes CASSQGAGDLEKLFF.

The chain combines TRBV10-1 with TRBJ1-5, with 9 bases lining up with TRBD1. Germline lookup yields CDR1 WNHNN and CDR2 SYGVQD (reference sequence). V lost 3 bases to trimming and J lost 5 bases; unmatched junction nucleotides: 8. The CDR3 totals 16 residues. The CDR3 sequence: CASSERTGEPHQPQHF. Here the CDR3 DNA reads TGCGCCAGCAGTGAAAGGACAGGGGAGCCACATCAGCCCCAGCATTTT.

The chain couples TRBV6-5 to TRBJ2-1, with TRBD2 matching 10 bases. The germline V gene encodes CDR1 MNHEY and CDR2 SVGAGI. CDR3 length: 14 amino acids. With 7 bases clipped from V and 4 bases from J, the junction kept 4 bases outside the gene matches. The CDR3 loop is CASTGTSDYNEQFF. The CDR3 coding sequence is TGTGCCAGCACCGGGACTAGCGATTACAATGAGCAGTTCTTC.

In its sample, this clone was seen once. This chain connects TRBV9 to TRBJ2-1, with TRBD2 identical over 11 bases. Germline assignment: CDR1 SGDLS and CDR2 YYNGEE. There are 14 residues in the CDR3. The V and J ends lost 2 bases and 7 bases, in that order; junction bases with no gene match: 2. This chain's CDR3 is CASSVSGGGNEQFF. The DNA of the CDR3 is TGTGCCAGCAGCGTTAGCGGGGGGGGGAATGAGCAGTTCTTC. The full variable domain, with the rest looked up from reference TRBV9 and TRBJ2-1, is DSGVTQTPKHLITATGQRVTLRCSPRSGDLSVYWYQQSLDQGLQFLIQYYNGEERAKGNILERFSAQQFPDLHSELNLSSLELGDSALYFCASSVSGGGNEQFFGPGTRLTVL.

V and J are TRBV19 and TRBJ2-7; D is unresolved. This CDR3 spans 16 amino acids. CDR1 is LNHDA and CDR2 is SQIVND in the germline V gene (reference sequence). V dropped 3 bases and J dropped 2 bases, with 17 bases sitting between them. Written as DNA, the CDR3 is TGTGCCAGTAGTATGGCTGGAACAGATATAACCTACGAGCAGTACTTC. It yields the protein CASSMAGTDITYEQYF.

The rearrangement links TRBV29-1 to TRBJ2-6; D might be TRBD1 (6 bases). CDR3 length: 14 residues. Germline V gene data show CDR1 as SQVTM and CDR2 as ANQGSEA. V was shortened by 5 bases and J by 0 bases, with 8 bases between the two germline ends. CDR3 bases: TGCAGCGTTAGGGGGATCTCTGGGGCCAACGTCCTGACTTTC. This encodes CSVRGISGANVLTF.

This clone was picked up a small number of times. V usage is TRBV4-3 and J usage is TRBJ2-2, with 10 bases aligning to TRBD2. V lost 0 bases, J lost 4 bases, and 2 bases stayed unmatched. Germline V gene data show CDR1 as LGHNA and CDR2 as YSLEER. The CDR3 extends over 16 amino acids. The CDR3 nucleotides are TGCGCCAGCAGCCAAGATGGGACTAGCGTCACCGGGGAGCTGTTTTTT. It specifies CASSQDGTSVTGELFF.

The chain recombines TRBV15 with TRBJ2-3; D may be TRBD2 (6 bases). Germline V gives CDR1 LNHNV, CDR2 YYDKDF (reference sequence). V was trimmed by 1 base and J by 4 bases, leaving 12 bases between them. The CDR3 has 15 amino acids. The CDR3 loop reads CATSRGEEVADTQYF. In DNA form, the CDR3 reads TGTGCCACCAGCAGAGGGGAGGAAGTAGCAGATACGCAGTATTTT.

The gene calls are TRBV7-9 and TRBJ1-4; D gene unclear. From germline, CDR1 is SEHNR and CDR2 FQNEAQ (reference sequence). Trimming shortened V by 0 bases and J by 4 bases, and 9 bases separated the two germline ends. This CDR3 is built from 15 residues. The CDR3 spells CASSLAGRLNEKLFF. CDR3 coding DNA: TGTGCCAGCAGCTTAGCCGGGCGGCTTAATGAAAAACTGTTTTTT.

The V gene is TRBV11-3, the J gene TRBJ2-1; D unresolved. There are 13 residues in the CDR3. Germline V gene lookup returns CDR1 SGHNT and CDR2 YENEEA. V lost 3 bases and J lost 4, with 7 bases in between. The CDR3 sequence is CASSFRLYNEQFF. The CDR3 DNA reads as TGTGCCAGCAGCTTCCGACTTTACAATGAGCAGTTCTTC.

By share of the sample, this clone is medium-sized. In DNA form, the CDR3 reads TGTGCCAGCAGTCTTTACACAGGGACAGGCTATGGCTACACCTTC. Its translation: CASSLYTGTGYGYTF. The rearrangement joins TRBV6-5 to TRBJ1-2, with TRBD1 matching over 8 bases. This CDR3 region has 15 residues. V gave up 5 bases and J gave up 4 bases; unmatched junction bases: 9. Germline CDR1 and CDR2: MNHEY and SVGAGI.

V gene TRBV13 combines with J gene TRBJ2-7, with D tentatively TRBD2 (6 bases). Germline CDR1 is PRHDT and CDR2 is FYEKMQ (reference sequence). Trimming removed 1 base from V and 0 bases from J, with 7 bases in between. This CDR3 spans 14 amino acids. DNA of the CDR3: TGTGCCAGCAGCTTAGTGGGGGGCTCCTACGAGCAGTACTTC. Its protein product is CASSLVGGSYEQYF.

The rearrangement joins TRBV19 to TRBJ2-3; TRBD1 matches at 7 bases. V gave up 4 bases and J gave up 1 base; unmatched junction bases: 8. From germline, CDR1 is LNHDA and CDR2 SQIVND (reference sequence). This CDR3 contains 16 residues. Here the CDR3 DNA reads TGTGCCAGTAGTACGGCAAGGGGGCGAGGCACAGATACGCAGTATTTT. Its translation is CASSTARGRGTDTQYF.

This chain connects TRBV25-1 to TRBJ2-7; unclear D gene. Germline-derived CDR1 and CDR2 are MGHDK and SYGVNS. Trimming took off 4 bases at V and 0 bases at J, with 10 bases between the two ends. The CDR3 spans 14 residues. This chain's CDR3 is CASSVHQSSYEQYF. CDR3 DNA: TGTGCCAGCAGTGTCCACCAGAGCTCCTACGAGCAGTACTTC.

The chain has TRBV6-5 and TRBJ2-1; 8 nucleotides agree with TRBD1. V was clipped by 2 bases and J by 6 bases; unmatched bases: 6. Germline V gene lookup returns CDR1 MNHEY and CDR2 SVGAGI. The CDR3 consists of 15 residues. CDR3: CASSYGQGAVNEQFF. The DNA of the CDR3 is TGTGCCAGCAGTTACGGTCAGGGGGCGGTCAATGAGCAGTTCTTC.

The V gene is TRBV4-3, the J gene TRBJ2-7, with D perhaps TRBD1 (5 bases). Germline V CDR1 and CDR2: LGHNA, YSLEER. V lost 0 bases and J lost 0, with 24 bases in between. The CDR3 runs 20 residues. CDR3 nucleotide sequence: TGCGCCAGCAGCCAAGATTATGGAACTGACAGTCTTTTCAACTCCTACGAGCAGTACTTC. Protein sequence: CASSQDYGTDSLFNSYEQYF.

The chain couples TRBV12-3 or TRBV12-4 to TRBJ1-2; maybe TRBD1 (6 bases). The CDR3 is made up of 12 amino acids. With 6 bases removed from V and 7 bases from J, the gap between germline ends came to 12 bases. The CDR3 protein is CASSPGVSGYTF. The CDR3 DNA reads TGTGCCAGCAGCCCAGGGGTGAGTGGCTACACCTTC.

The V and J genes are TRBV5-5 and TRBJ2-7; D is perhaps TRBD2 (5 bases). The CDR3 consists of 15 residues. The V end lost 2 bases, the J end lost 0 bases, and 12 bases lay between the germline ends. Germline V gene data show CDR1 as SGHKS and CDR2 as YYEKEE (reference sequence). Here the CDR3 DNA reads TGTGCCAGCAGCTTATCGTTCGGGATCTCCTACGAGCAGTACTTC. Amino acid sequence: CASSLSFGISYEQYF.

The CDR3 region is CASSLEGVGGQPQHF. The CDR3 DNA reads TGTGCCAGCAGCTTAGAAGGGGTTGGGGGTCAGCCCCAGCATTTT. This sequence joins TRBV7-8 and TRBJ1-5; TRBD1 might be the D (5 bases). This CDR3 has 15 residues. V was cut by 1 base and J by 6 bases, with 13 bases left in between. Germline CDR1 is SGHVS and CDR2 is FQNEAQ.